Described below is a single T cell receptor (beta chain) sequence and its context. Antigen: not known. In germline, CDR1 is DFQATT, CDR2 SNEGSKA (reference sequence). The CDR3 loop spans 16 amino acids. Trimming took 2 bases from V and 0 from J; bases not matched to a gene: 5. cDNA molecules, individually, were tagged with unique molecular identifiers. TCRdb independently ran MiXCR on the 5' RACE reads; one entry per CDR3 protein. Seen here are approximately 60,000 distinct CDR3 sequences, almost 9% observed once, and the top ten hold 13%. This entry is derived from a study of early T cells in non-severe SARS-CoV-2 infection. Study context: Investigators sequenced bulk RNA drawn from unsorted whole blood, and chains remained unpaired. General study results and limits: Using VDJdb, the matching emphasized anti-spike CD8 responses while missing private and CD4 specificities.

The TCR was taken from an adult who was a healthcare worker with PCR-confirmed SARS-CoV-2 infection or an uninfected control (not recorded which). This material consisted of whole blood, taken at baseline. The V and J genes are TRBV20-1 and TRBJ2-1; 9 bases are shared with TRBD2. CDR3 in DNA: TGCAGTGCTAGAAGCCCACTAGCGGGCTCCTACAATGAGCAGTTCTTC. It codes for CSARSPLAGSYNEQFF.